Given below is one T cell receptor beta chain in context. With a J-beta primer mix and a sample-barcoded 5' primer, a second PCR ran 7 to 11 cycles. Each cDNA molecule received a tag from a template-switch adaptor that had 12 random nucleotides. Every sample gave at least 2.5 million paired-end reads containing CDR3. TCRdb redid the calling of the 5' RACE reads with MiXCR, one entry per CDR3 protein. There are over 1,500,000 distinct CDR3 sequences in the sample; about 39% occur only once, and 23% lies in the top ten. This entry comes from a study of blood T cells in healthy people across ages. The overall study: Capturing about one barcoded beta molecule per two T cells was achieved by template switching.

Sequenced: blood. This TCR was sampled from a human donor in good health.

The CDR3 coding sequence is TGTGCCAGCAGCTACCCGGGACAGGGGGGCAAGAACTATGGCTACACCTTC. It translates to CASSYPGQGGKNYGYTF. V is TRBV7-8 and J is TRBJ1-2, with 11 bases lining up with TRBD1. There are 17 residues in the CDR3. With V trimmed by 4 bases and J by 2 bases, 9 bases remained unmatched. CDR1 is SGHVS, CDR2 FQNEAQ, per germline.